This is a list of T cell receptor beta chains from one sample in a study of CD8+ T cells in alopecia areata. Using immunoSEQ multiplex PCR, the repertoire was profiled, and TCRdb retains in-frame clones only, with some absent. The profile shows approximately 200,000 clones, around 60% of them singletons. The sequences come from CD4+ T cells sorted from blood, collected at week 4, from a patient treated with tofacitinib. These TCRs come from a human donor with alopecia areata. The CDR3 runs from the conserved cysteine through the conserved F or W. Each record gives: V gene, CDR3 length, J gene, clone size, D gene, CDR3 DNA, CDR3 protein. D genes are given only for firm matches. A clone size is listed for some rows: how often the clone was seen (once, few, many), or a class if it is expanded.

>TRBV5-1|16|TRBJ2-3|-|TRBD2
TGCGCCAGCAGCTTGAGACTAGCGGGAACTATCGATACGCAGTATTTT
CASSLRLAGTIDTQYF
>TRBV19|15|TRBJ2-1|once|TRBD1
TGTGCCAGTAGTTTACCGGGACAGACGTACAATGAGCAGTTCTTC
CASSLPGQTYNEQFF
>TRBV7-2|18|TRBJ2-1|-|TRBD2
TGTGCCAGCAGCTTCGGACTAGCGGGTATGGTAGTGATGTATGAGCAGTTCTTC
CASSFGLAGMVVMYEQFF
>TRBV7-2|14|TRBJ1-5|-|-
TGTGCCAGCAGCTTACGGGCCGGCAATCAGCCCCAGCATTTT
CASSLRAGNQPQHF
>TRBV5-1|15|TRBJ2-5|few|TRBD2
TGCGCCAGCAGCCGGACTAGCGGGAGTCAAGAGACCCAGTACTTC
CASSRTSGSQETQYF
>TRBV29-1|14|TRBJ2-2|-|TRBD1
TGCAGCGTTAGGGACAGGATTAACACCGGGGAGCTGTTTTTT
CSVRDRINTGELFF
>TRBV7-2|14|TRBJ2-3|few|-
TGTGCCAGCAGCACGGATGGGGGAACAGATACGCAGTATTTT
CASSTDGGTDTQYF
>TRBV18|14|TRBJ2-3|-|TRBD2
TGTGCCAGCTCACAGGCTAGCGGAATCGATACGCAGTATTTT
CASSQASGIDTQYF
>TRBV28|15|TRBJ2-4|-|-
TGTGCCAGCAGTCTAAGCGGCAATAGCAGAAACATTCAGTACTTC
CASSLSGNSRNIQYF
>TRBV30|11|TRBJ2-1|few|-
TGTGCCTGGAGTGTAGCAAATGAGCAGTTCTTC
CAWSVANEQFF
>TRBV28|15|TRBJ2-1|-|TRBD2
TGTGCCAGCAGTTTTGTGCGGGGGGGCTACAATGAGCAGTTCTTC
CASSFVRGGYNEQFF
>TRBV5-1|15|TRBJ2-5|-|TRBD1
TGCGCCAGCAGCACCAGGGACAGGGGGTACGAGACCCAGTACTTC
CASSTRDRGYETQYF
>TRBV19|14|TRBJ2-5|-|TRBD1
TGTGCCAGTACCCCGGGACAGCTTCAAGAGACCCAGTACTTC
CASTPGQLQETQYF
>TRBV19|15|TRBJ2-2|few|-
TGTGCCAGTAGTTTGCAGGGGCCTGGCACCGGGGAGCTGTTTTTT
CASSLQGPGTGELFF
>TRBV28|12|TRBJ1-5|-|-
TGTGCCAGCAGGAATGGGAATCAGCCCCAGCATTTT
CASRNGNQPQHF
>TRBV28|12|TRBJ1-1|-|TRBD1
TGTGCCAGCAGTTCGACAGGGCCTGAAGCTTTCTTT
CASSSTGPEAFF
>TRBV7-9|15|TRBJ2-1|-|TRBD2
TGTGCCAGCACCATGGCCCTAGCGGGAAAGGCTGAGCAGTTCTTC
CASTMALAGKAEQFF
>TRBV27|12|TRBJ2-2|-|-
TGTGCCAGCAGTCACTCCTCCGGGGAGCTGTTTTTT
CASSHSSGELFF
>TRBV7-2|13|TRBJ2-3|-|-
TGTGCCAGCAGCTTAAATCGGGCAGATACGCAGTATTTT
CASSLNRADTQYF
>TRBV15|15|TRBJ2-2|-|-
TGTGCCACCAGCAGAGAACTGGCCAACACCGGGGAGCTGTTTTTT
CATSRELANTGELFF
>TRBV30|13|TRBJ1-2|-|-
TGTGCCTGGAGTCCCCCAGCTAACTATGGCTACACCTTC
CAWSPPANYGYTF
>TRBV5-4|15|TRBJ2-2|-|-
TGTGCCAGCAGCCTGAAGACAGGGAACACCGGGGAGCTGTTTTTT
CASSLKTGNTGELFF
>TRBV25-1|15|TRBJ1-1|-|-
TGTGCCAGCAGTGAACCGGGAGTAATGAACACTGAAGCTTTCTTT
CASSEPGVMNTEAFF
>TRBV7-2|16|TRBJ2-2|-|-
TGTGCCAGCAGCTTGTTCGACAACAGGGTCCCCGGGGAGCTGTTTTTT
CASSLFDNRVPGELFF
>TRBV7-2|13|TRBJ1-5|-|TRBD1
TGTGCCAGCAGTACACAGGGGGTTCAGCCCCAGCATTTT
CASSTQGVQPQHF
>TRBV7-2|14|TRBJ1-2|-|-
TGTGCCAGCAGCCCCCCGGGGCGTAACTATGGCTACACCTTC
CASSPPGRNYGYTF
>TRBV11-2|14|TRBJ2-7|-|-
TGTGCCAGCAGCTTAGGTCTCCCCCCACACGAGCAGTACTTC
CASSLGLPPHEQYF
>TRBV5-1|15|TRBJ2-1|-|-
TGCGCCAGCAGCTTGATGGGGCCCCCCTACTATGAGCAGTTCTTC
CASSLMGPPYYEQFF
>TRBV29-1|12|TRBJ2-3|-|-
TGCAGCGGGAGGCGCCGCACAGATACGCAGTATTTT
CSGRRRTDTQYF
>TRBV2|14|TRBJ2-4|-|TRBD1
TGTGCCAGCACTGGAGACAGGGCCTTCGGCATTCAGTACTTC
CASTGDRAFGIQYF
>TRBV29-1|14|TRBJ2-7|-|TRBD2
TGCAGCGTTGGGGGACTAGCGGGACTATACGAGCAGTACTTC
CSVGGLAGLYEQYF
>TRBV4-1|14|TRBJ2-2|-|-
TGCGCCAGCAGCACCTCTCGCGTGGCCGGGGAGCTGTTTTTT
CASSTSRVAGELFF
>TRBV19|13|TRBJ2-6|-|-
TGTGCCAGTAGCCTCTCTGGGGCCAACGTCCTGACTTTC
CASSLSGANVLTF
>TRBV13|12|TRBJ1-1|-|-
TGTGCCAGCAGACCCGACCCCGGCGGAGCTTTCTTT
CASRPDPGGAFF
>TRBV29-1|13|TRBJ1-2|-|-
TGCAGCGCCTACACCGAGAACTCTCGTGGCTACACCTTC
CSAYTENSRGYTF
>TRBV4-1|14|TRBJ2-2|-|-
TGCGCCAGCAGCCAAGTGGTGAACACCGGGGAGCTGTTTTTT
CASSQVVNTGELFF
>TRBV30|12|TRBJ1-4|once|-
TGTGCCTGGAGTGTGCAGGACGGAAAACTGTTTTTT
CAWSVQDGKLFF
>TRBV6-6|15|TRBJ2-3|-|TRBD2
TGTGCCAGCACCACCCTTAGCGGGAGGCAAGATACGCAGTATTTT
CASTTLSGRQDTQYF
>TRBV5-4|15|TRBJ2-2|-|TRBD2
TGTGCCAGCAGCCAAGCGGGAGTAGGTACCGGGGAGCTGTTTTTT
CASSQAGVGTGELFF
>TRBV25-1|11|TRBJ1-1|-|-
TGTGCCAGCAGTGGCGGGGTTGAAGCTTTCTTT
CASSGGVEAFF
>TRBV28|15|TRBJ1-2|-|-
TGTGCCAGCAGTTTAGCGGGACGGAAAGGGTATGGCTACACCTTC
CASSLAGRKGYGYTF
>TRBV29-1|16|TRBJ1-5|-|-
TGCAGCGTTAGGCCAGGCTCTACCGAGGGGGGTCAGCCCCAGCATTTT
CSVRPGSTEGGQPQHF
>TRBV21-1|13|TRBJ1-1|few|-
TGTGCCAGCAGCACCTCCCCTAACACTGAAGCTTTCTTT
CASSTSPNTEAFF
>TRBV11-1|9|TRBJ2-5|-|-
TGTGCCCCCTGGGGGACCCAGTACTTC
CAPWGTQYF
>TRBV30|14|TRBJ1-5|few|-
TGTGCCTGGAGTAGCGGGGGGCCGGAGCAGCCCCAGCATTTT
CAWSSGGPEQPQHF
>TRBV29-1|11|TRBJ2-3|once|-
TGCAGCGTTGAGGGCCCTGATACGCAGTATTTT
CSVEGPDTQYF
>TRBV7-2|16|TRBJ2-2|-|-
TGTGCCAGCAGCTTATCTTCAGGGGATTTCGCCGGGGAGCTGTTTTTT
CASSLSSGDFAGELFF
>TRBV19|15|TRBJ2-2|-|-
TGTGCCAGTAGTAACAGGGTAGTCGGCACCGGGGAGCTGTTTTTT
CASSNRVVGTGELFF
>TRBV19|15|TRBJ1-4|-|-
TGTGCCAGTAGAACCAGACGGGAGGGCAATGAAAAACTGTTTTTT
CASRTRREGNEKLFF
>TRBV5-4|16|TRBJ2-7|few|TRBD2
TGTGCCAGCAGCGGGGGACTAGCGGGGTCTTTTTCGAAGCAGTACTTC
CASSGGLAGSFSKQYF
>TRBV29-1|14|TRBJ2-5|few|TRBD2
TGCAGCGTGATGAGTAGGCGGGGGCAAGAGACCCAGTACTTC
CSVMSRRGQETQYF
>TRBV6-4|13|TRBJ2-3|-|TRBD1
TGTGCCAGCAGTTGGACAGGGACAGATACGCAGTATTTT
CASSWTGTDTQYF
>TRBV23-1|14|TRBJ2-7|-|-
TGCGCCAGCAGTCAAAAAGGGAACGGCTACGAGCAGTACTTC
CASSQKGNGYEQYF
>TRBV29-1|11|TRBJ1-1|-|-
TGCAGCGTTGAAGGACAGACGGAAGCTTTCTTT
CSVEGQTEAFF
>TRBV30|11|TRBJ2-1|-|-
TGTGCCAGAACATGGGGCAATGAGCAGTTCTTC
CARTWGNEQFF
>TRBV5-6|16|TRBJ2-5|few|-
TGTGCCAGCAGCTTGGCGAGAGGGGGTGGCGCAGAGACCCAGTACTTC
CASSLARGGGAETQYF